This is a list of T cell receptor beta chains from one sample in a study of blood T cell repertoires in COVID-19. TCRdb's table, derived via immunoSEQ multiplex PCR, lists solely in-frame clones and lacks some. The data contain 350,000 to 400,000 clones, 70% to 90% of them seen just once; the ten biggest clones take up around 0.91%. The material sequenced was PBMCs or T cells enriched from blood (not recorded which). The source is a woman under 40 with acute COVID-19. Each CDR3 is given with its conserved first and last residue. Each record gives: D gene, V gene, clone size, J gene, CDR3 protein, CDR3 DNA. The D gene is left open where the match is weak. Part of the rows lack a size; the others show once, few, many or a class for expanded clones.

-,TRBV3-1/TRBV3-2,-,TRBJ2-7,CASSQDQRGSYEQYF,TGTGCCAGCAGCCAAGATCAAAGGGGCTCCTACGAGCAGTACTTC
TRBD1,TRBV18,-,TRBJ1-1,CASSPTGGVTEAFF,TGTGCCAGCTCACCAACAGGGGGCGTCACTGAAGCTTTCTTT
-,TRBV7-9,-,TRBJ1-6,CASSVRDTGKALHF,TGTGCCAGCAGCGTTCGGGACACGGGGAAGGCCCTCCACTTT
TRBD1,TRBV6-1,-,TRBJ2-7,CASSERTGIWYEQYF,TGTGCCAGCAGTGAAAGGACAGGGATATGGTACGAGCAGTACTTC
TRBD2,TRBV9,-,TRBJ2-5,CASSVGSGGLETQYF,TGTGCCAGCAGCGTAGGGAGCGGGGGATTAGAGACCCAGTACTTC
-,TRBV3-1/TRBV3-2,-,TRBJ2-1,CASSQANEQFF,TGTGCCAGCAGCCAAGCTAATGAGCAGTTCTTC
-,TRBV6-2/TRBV6-3,once,TRBJ1-1,CASSSYRYTEAFF,TGTGCCAGCAGTTCGTACAGATACACTGAAGCTTTCTTT
TRBD1,TRBV4-1,-,TRBJ1-4,CASSQGDRFEKLFF,TGCGCCAGCAGCCAAGGGGACAGGTTTGAAAAACTGTTTTTT
TRBD1,TRBV2,-,TRBJ2-1,CASSGGQGVVNEQFF,TGTGCCAGCAGTGGGGGACAGGGGGTCGTCAATGAGCAGTTCTTC
-,TRBV10-3,-,TRBJ2-7,CAIGGGAYEQYF,TGTGCCATTGGGGGGGGCGCCTACGAGCAGTACTTC
-,TRBV5-1,-,TRBJ2-7,CASSLVGLSYEQYF,TGCGCCAGCAGCTTGGTGGGGCTGTCCTACGAGCAGTACTTC
-,TRBV5-1,few,TRBJ2-1,CASSLYGGEQFF,TGCGCCAGCAGCTTGTACGGAGGTGAGCAGTTCTTC
-,TRBV9,-,TRBJ2-7,CASSEGAEQYF,TGTGCCAGCAGCGAAGGGGCCGAGCAGTACTTC
TRBD1,TRBV28,-,TRBJ2-7,CASSPGTVSYEQYF,TGTGCCAGCAGTCCTGGGACAGTGTCCTACGAGCAGTACTTC
-,TRBV5-4,-,TRBJ1-5,CASSPHRTAHQPQHF,TGTGCCAGCAGCCCTCACCGGACAGCACATCAGCCCCAGCATTTT
-,TRBV7-2,-,TRBJ1-3,CASSFQAGPGNTIYF,TGTGCCAGCAGCTTTCAGGCGGGGCCTGGAAACACCATATATTTT
-,TRBV3-1/TRBV3-2,-,TRBJ1-5,CASSQEGGNQPQHF,TGTGCCAGCAGCCAAGAGGGCGGCAATCAGCCCCAGCATTTT